The 21 T cell receptor beta chains below come from one sample, sequenced in a study of OX40 agonist ivuxolimab in advanced cancers. The method was immunoSEQ multiplex PCR; TCRdb's version includes in-frame clones alone and lacks a portion of them. The profile covers approximately 43,000 clones, with 80% to 90% appearing a single time and around 0.63% taken by the ten largest. The material sequenced was CD4+ or CD8+ T cells sorted from blood, taken in a trial of the OX40 agonist ivuxolimab. The origin of the receptors is an adult with an advanced solid tumor such as melanoma, head and neck, liver or kidney cancer.

Regarding this clone: This CDR3 is also generated by other DNA sequences in the sample. V gene TRBV6-1 combines with J gene TRBJ2-7, with D hard to call. Germline V gene lookup returns CDR1 MNHNS and CDR2 SASEGT. V dropped 2 bases and J dropped 0 bases, with 11 bases sitting between them. The CDR3 length is 15 residues. The CDR3 nucleotides read TGTGCCAGCAGTGAAAAGTGGTCGGGCTCCTACGAGCAGTACTTC. This translates into CASSEKWSGSYEQYF.

The gene calls are TRBV5-4 and TRBJ2-6; D is ambiguous. The germline V gene encodes CDR1 SGHNT and CDR2 YYREEE (reference sequence). The CDR3 runs 18 residues. Trimming took 4 bases from V and 0 from J, leaving 17 bases between them. CDR3 bases: TGTGCCAGCAGCCCGTCGTGGGTGTTTTCCTCTGGGGCCAACGTCCTGACTTTC. Translation gives CASSPSWVFSSGANVLTF.

The chain carries TRBV5-1 and TRBJ1-1; 12 nucleotides line up with TRBD1. Germline V lookup: CDR1 SGHRS, CDR2 YFSETQ. The junction had 11 bases not matched to a gene; V was cut back by 4 bases and J by 4 bases. This CDR3 spans 17 amino acids. The CDR3 DNA reads as TGCGCCAGCAGCGGCCGGGACAGGGGGCCGTTCCTCACTGAAGCTTTCTTT. It codes for CASSGRDRGPFLTEAFF.

DNA for the CDR3: TGTGCCAGCAGCTCACTAGCTGAGACCCAGTACTTC. Its translation: CASSSLAETQYF. The chain couples TRBV13 to TRBJ2-5, with D perhaps matching TRBD2 (6 bases). The CDR3 has 12 residues. The ends were cut back, 4 bases at V and 5 bases at J, with 8 bases in the middle. From germline, CDR1 is PRHDT and CDR2 FYEKMQ (reference sequence).

This clone was picked up one time. CDR3 protein: CAIGDQTRTGASQYF. The CDR3 DNA follows: TGTGCCATCGGGGACCAGACTAGGACAGGGGCGTCGCAGTACTTC. This rearrangement joins TRBV10-3 to TRBJ2-7; 9 bases fit TRBD1. J gave up 9 bases and V 8 bases, and 17 bases lay outside the gene matches. Germline V gene lookup returns CDR1 ENHRY and CDR2 SYGVKD. The CDR3 has 15 residues.

This clone was picked up one time. Written as DNA, the CDR3 is TGTGCCAGCAGCACAGGGCCTTTAGGAAACACCATATATTTT. It yields the protein CASSTGPLGNTIYF. The V gene is TRBV5-6, the J gene TRBJ1-3; weak D call: TRBD1 (6 bases). CDR3 length: 14 amino acids. Trimming removed 4 bases at V and 4 bases at J, with 12 bases between. The germline gives CDR1 SGHDT, CDR2 YYEEEE.

The table lists this clone with a count of one. The genes are TRBV5-1 and TRBJ1-5; maybe TRBD1 (5 bases). This CDR3 is built from 16 residues. CDR1 is SGHRS and CDR2 is YFSETQ in the germline V gene. Between the trimmed V and J ends, which lost 4 bases and 0 bases, there was a span of 14 bases. The CDR3, as DNA: TGCGCCAGCAGCCCGGACCCCCAGGGTAGCAATCAGCCCCAGCATTTT. Translating gives CASSPDPQGSNQPQHF.

The V call is TRBV5-1, the J call TRBJ2-3; the D is unclear. Between the trimmed V and J ends, which lost 4 bases and 6 bases, there was a span of 15 bases. From germline, CDR1 is SGHRS and CDR2 YFSETQ. The CDR3 contains 14 residues. CDR3 residues: CASSPAARRDTQYF. Written as DNA, the CDR3 is TGCGCCAGCAGCCCCGCGGCCCGTCGGGATACGCAGTATTTT.

This chain links TRBV7-3 with TRBJ2-1; D gene uncertain. Germline lookup yields CDR1 SGHTA and CDR2 FQGTGA. V was cut by 2 bases and J by 6 bases, with 8 bases left in between. CDR3 length: 13 residues. The CDR3 sequence is CASSLSLPNEQFF. DNA for the CDR3: TGTGCCAGCAGCTTATCACTACCCAATGAGCAGTTCTTC.

Written as DNA, the CDR3 is TGTGCCAGCAGTCTTGGGGCCGGGGGGAATTCACCCCTCCACTTT. Translated: CASSLGAGGNSPLHF. The chain carries TRBV2 and TRBJ1-6; the D gene is possibly TRBD1 (5 bases). Germline V gives CDR1 SNHLY, CDR2 FYNNEI. The CDR3 is 15 residues long. Trimming stripped 5 bases from V and 7 bases from J, with 15 bases between. The variable domain in full, completed from reference TRBV2 and TRBJ1-6, reads EPEVTQTPSHQVTQMGQEVILRCVPISNHLYFYWYRQILGQKVEFLVSFYNNEISEKSEIFDDQFSVERPDGSNFTLKIRSTKLEDSAMYFCASSLGAGGNSPLHFGNGTRLTVT.

The gene calls are TRBV7-2 and TRBJ2-3; 11 nucleotides line up with TRBD2. Germline CDR1 is SGHTA and CDR2 is FQGNSA. Trimming cost V 0 bases and J 11 bases; bases outside gene matches: 7. This CDR3 comprises 15 residues. In nucleotides, the CDR3 is TGTGCCAGCAGCTTAGCTAGCGGGGGGGCGATGGAGCAGTATTTT. Protein: CASSLASGGAMEQYF.

The rearrangement links TRBV28 to TRBJ2-7; D may be TRBD2 (5 bases). Germline lookup yields CDR1 MDHEN and CDR2 SYDVKM. Trimming shortened V by 6 bases and J by 1 base, and 10 bases separated the two germline ends. The CDR3 totals 13 residues. The CDR3 sequence: CASSTRVSYEQYF. Written as DNA, the CDR3 is TGTGCCAGCAGCACTAGGGTATCCTACGAGCAGTACTTC.

The chain has TRBV11-3 and TRBJ2-1; the match to TRBD2 covers 7 bases. The CDR3 totals 17 residues. Germline values: CDR1 SGHNT, CDR2 YENEEA. With 4 bases clipped from V and 0 bases from J, the junction kept 9 bases outside the gene matches. The CDR3 coding sequence is TGTGCCAGCAGCTCAGAGCGGGGCGTGAGCTCCTACAATGAGCAGTTCTTC. This sequence encodes CASSSERGVSSYNEQFF.

This clone occurred once. This chain uses TRBV6-5 with TRBJ1-3; a weak D match, TRBD1 (6 bases). The V gene lost 0 bases and the J gene lost 6 bases, with 9 bases spanning the gap. The CDR3 runs 14 residues. CDR1 and CDR2 (germline): MNHEY, SVGAGI. The CDR3, as DNA: TGTGCCAGCAGTTACTCCCGGACAGAAAACACCATATATTTT. It encodes CASSYSRTENTIYF.

CDR3 residues: CASSGLTGVGGYTF. As DNA, the CDR3 is TGCGCCAGCAGCGGATTGACAGGGGTTGGTGGCTACACCTTC. V is TRBV5-1 and J is TRBJ1-2; 8 bases fit TRBD1. Trimming removed 4 bases from V and 7 bases from J; junction bases left unmatched: 9. The CDR3 runs 14 residues. Germline V gives CDR1 SGHRS, CDR2 YFSETQ.

The rearrangement uses TRBV6-1 and TRBJ1-5; no reliable D call. This CDR3 contains 15 residues. V gave up 1 base and J gave up 3 bases, with 10 bases separating them. Germline loops: CDR1 MNHNS, CDR2 SASEGT. The CDR3 spells CASSEGWQINQPQHF. CDR3 coding DNA: TGTGCCAGCAGTGAAGGATGGCAGATCAATCAGCCCCAGCATTTT.

The chain joins TRBV5-8 to TRBJ2-7, with D possibly being TRBD2 (6 bases). Between the trimmed V and J ends, which lost 1 base and 0 bases, there was a span of 8 bases. This CDR3 region has 14 residues. CDR1 is SGHTS and CDR2 is YDEGEE in the germline V gene. The CDR3 is CASSLRGISYEQYF. CDR3 bases: TGTGCCAGCAGCTTGCGGGGGATCTCCTACGAGCAGTACTTC.

This chain uses TRBV7-2 with TRBJ2-5; D possibly corresponds to TRBD2 (6 bases). V was shortened by 6 bases and J by 1 base, with 9 bases between the two germline ends. The CDR3 is 13 residues long. The V gene's germline CDR1 is SGHTA and CDR2 FQGNSA. For the CDR3, the DNA is TGTGCCAGCAGAGATAGCGGCCAAGAGACCCAGTACTTC. The encoded protein is CASRDSGQETQYF.

The V gene is TRBV5-4, the J gene TRBJ2-5; 10 bases line up with TRBD2. Trimming at V came to 5 bases and at J to 4 bases, leaving 8 bases not matched to a gene. The CDR3 totals 15 residues. Per the germline V gene, CDR1 is SGHNT and CDR2 is YYREEE (reference sequence). CDR3 DNA: TGTGCCAGCAGGGCGAGCGGGGGGGCCGGAGAGACCCAGTACTTC. As protein: CASRASGGAGETQYF.

This clone was seen a single time. This chain connects TRBV6-5 to TRBJ2-7, with D maybe TRBD2 (5 bases). From germline, CDR1 is MNHEY and CDR2 SVGAGI. This CDR3 contains 15 residues. Trimming left V 0 bases short and J 3 bases short, with 12 bases between. CDR3 residues: CASSYSIRGIYEQYF. CDR3 in DNA: TGTGCCAGCAGTTACTCGATTAGAGGGATCTACGAGCAGTACTTC.

CDR3 sequence: CASSLSGTEQYF. The CDR3 DNA is TGTGCCAGCAGCTTAAGCGGGACCGAGCAGTACTTC. This rearrangement joins TRBV11-2 to TRBJ2-7, with 7 bases identical to TRBD2. The germline gives CDR1 SGHAT, CDR2 FQNNGV. J lost 6 bases, V lost 2 bases, and 1 base had no gene match. The CDR3 totals 12 residues.